In its sample, the clone carrying this T cell receptor beta chain was seen once. The target antigen is unknown. PCR used 60 Vbeta primers and 13 Jbeta primers. Only in-frame clones appear in the TCRdb table, and some are missing; sequencing was by immunoSEQ multiplex PCR. Of 96,000 or so clones in the sample, around 79% were seen once. The entry originates in a study of cytomegalovirus exposure and HLA in healthy donors. Study observations and caveats: V- and J-gene trimming of TCR beta was linked (in a later analysis) to a missense DCLRE1C variant. Within an earlier analysis, most TCR beta V segments proved productive either about 90% or about 30% of the time.

Likely unrecorded immune exposures existed in these nominally healthy donors. Germline assignment: CDR1 MNHNY and CDR2 SVGAGI (reference sequence). V dropped 6 bases and J dropped 2 bases, with 11 bases sitting between them. The CDR3 length is 13 residues. V is TRBV6-6 and J is TRBJ2-7; a possible D gene is TRBD1 (7 bases). The clonotype comes from a female donor in good health and CMV-seropositive. The sample comprised PBMCs. The CDR3 protein is CASRRGTAYEQYF. The CDR3 bases are TGTGCCAGCAGACGCGGGACAGCCTACGAGCAGTACTTC.